One and the same sample provided the 17 T cell receptor beta chains below, sequenced in a study of CD4 T cells in relation to SARS-CoV-2 and coronaviruses. Clones were sequenced by immunoSEQ multiplex PCR, and TCRdb holds only the in-frame ones, with some missing. Counted here are 35,000 to 40,000 clones, 60% to 85% occurring once; the ten biggest clones make up roughly 22%. These receptors lack a known antigen. Material: memory CD4+ T cells from PBMCs, cultured in vitro. Every receptor here comes from an adult with COVID-19.

Only a few counts were recorded for this clone. The chain couples TRBV7-9 to TRBJ1-4; D is undetermined. This CDR3 spans 16 amino acids. From germline, CDR1 is SEHNR and CDR2 FQNEAQ (reference sequence). The ends were cut back, 4 bases at V and 5 bases at J, with 17 bases in the middle. As DNA, the CDR3 is TGTGCCAGCAGCTCAAAGCCGGGCCAACGGAATGAAAAACTGTTTTTT. Its translation is CASSSKPGQRNEKLFF.

This clone was detected once. The chain couples TRBV7-2 to TRBJ2-3; tentatively, D is TRBD1 (6 bases). Germline V gene lookup returns CDR1 SGHTA and CDR2 FQGNSA. V was clipped by 1 base and J by 1 base, with 12 bases between them. There are 16 residues in the CDR3. The CDR3 reads CASSLVGAGGTDTQYF. For the CDR3, the DNA is TGTGCCAGCAGCTTAGTTGGGGCAGGGGGCACAGATACGCAGTATTTT.

V gene TRBV4-1 combines with J gene TRBJ2-4; 14 nucleotides line up with TRBD2. The CDR3 length is 18 residues. Germline V CDR1 and CDR2: MGHRA, YSYEKL. V lost 3 bases and J lost 9; bases outside the gene matches: 13. CDR3 in DNA: TGCGCCAGCAGCCAGATTAAGGGGACTAGCGGGAGCAGCGGCATTCAGTACTTC. Residues: CASSQIKGTSGSSGIQYF.

The CDR3 DNA reads as TGTGCCAGCAGCGTAGGGGAGGGGGCGGTCTCGTCTAATGAGCAGTTCTTC. Its translation: CASSVGEGAVSSNEQFF. The chain uses TRBV9 and TRBJ2-1; perhaps D is TRBD1 or TRBD2 (7 bases each). The V gene lost 0 bases and the J gene lost 7 bases, with 20 bases spanning the gap. Germline values: CDR1 SGDLS, CDR2 YYNGEE. The CDR3 contains 17 residues.

The genes are TRBV14 and TRBJ2-3; D gene unclear. The CDR3 extends over 13 amino acids. Trimming removed 3 bases from V and 4 bases from J, with 8 bases in between. Germline V gene lookup returns CDR1 SGHDN and CDR2 FVKESK. The CDR3 nucleotides are TGTGCCAGCAGCCAGAGTATGGCAGATACGCAGTATTTT. Protein: CASSQSMADTQYF.

V gene TRBV3-1 (or the pseudogene TRBV3-2) combines with J gene TRBJ2-3, with 13 positions matching TRBD2. CDR1 LGHDT and CDR2 YNNKEL come from the germline V gene (reference sequence). This CDR3 region has 16 residues. V was pared by 5 bases and J by 5 bases, with 7 bases of the junction left unmatched. CDR3 residues: CASSLRLAGGVDTQYF. In DNA, the CDR3 is TGTGCCAGCAGCTTAAGACTAGCGGGAGGCGTAGATACGCAGTATTTT.

The rearrangement uses TRBV9 and TRBJ2-3; tentative D call: TRBD1 (6 bases). V lost 0 bases, J lost 5 bases, and 16 bases lay in between. The CDR3 has 16 amino acids. Germline lookup yields CDR1 SGDLS and CDR2 YYNGEE. The CDR3 DNA reads TGTGCCAGCAGCGTAGATTGGGGGCGCCCGGGAGATACGCAGTATTTT. Amino acid sequence: CASSVDWGRPGDTQYF.

The V call is TRBV11-2, the J call TRBJ2-1; 10 bases agree with TRBD2. Germline V gene lookup returns CDR1 SGHAT and CDR2 FQNNGV. The CDR3 is made up of 17 amino acids. V gave up 6 bases and J gave up 0 bases; unmatched junction bases: 8. The CDR3 loop is CASRPLAGPSSYNEQFF. The DNA of the CDR3 is TGTGCCAGCAGACCACTAGCGGGACCGAGCTCCTACAATGAGCAGTTCTTC.

In its sample, this clone was seen once. This chain uses TRBV14 with TRBJ2-3, with 13 nucleotides matching TRBD2. V was pared by 0 bases and J by 2 bases, with 5 bases of the junction left unmatched. This CDR3 comprises 18 residues. Germline assignment: CDR1 SGHDN and CDR2 FVKESK. The CDR3 bases are TGTGCCAGCAGCCAAGACCGCGGACTAGCGGGAGACACAGATACGCAGTATTTT. Protein sequence: CASSQDRGLAGDTDTQYF.

The J gene is TRBJ2-7, the V gene TRBV5-6; D perhaps matches TRBD2 (7 bases). Trimming stripped 1 base from V and 4 bases from J, with 12 bases between. CDR1 SGHDT and CDR2 YYEEEE come from the germline V gene. This CDR3 region has 14 residues. The chain's CDR3 is CASSLRGGGYEQYF. The CDR3 DNA reads TGTGCCAGCAGCTTGAGGGGGGGTGGGTACGAGCAGTACTTC.

The rearrangement uses TRBV9 and TRBJ2-1, with D hard to call. V was shortened by 0 bases and J by 7 bases, with 8 bases between the two germline ends. Germline V gene lookup returns CDR1 SGDLS and CDR2 YYNGEE. There are 13 residues in the CDR3. CDR3 in DNA: TGTGCCAGCAGCGTAGATAATCCAAATGAGCAGTTCTTC. It is translated as CASSVDNPNEQFF.

The chain links TRBV5-1 to TRBJ2-2; 8 bases map to TRBD2. Trimming cost V 1 base and J 2 bases; bases outside gene matches: 4. This CDR3 has 16 amino acids. Germline CDR1 is SGHRS and CDR2 is YFSETQ. In nucleotides, the CDR3 is TGCGCCAGCAGCTTGCTACTAGCGGAAAACACCGGGGAGCTGTTTTTT. Its protein is CASSLLLAENTGELFF.

The chain joins TRBV7-3 to TRBJ2-3; 16 positions match TRBD2. The germline V gene encodes CDR1 SGHTA and CDR2 FQGTGA. The CDR3 loop spans 24 amino acids. Trimming removed 1 base from V and 3 bases from J; junction bases left unmatched: 22. CDR3 amino acids: CASSLMTVLVGTSGRALLTDTQYF. In nucleotides, the CDR3 is TGTGCCAGCAGCTTAATGACAGTCCTCGTCGGGACTAGCGGGAGGGCCCTATTGACAGATACGCAGTATTTT.

In this sample, this clone turned up a few times. The chain has TRBV10-2 and TRBJ1-1; D is ambiguous. Germline assignment: CDR1 WSHSY and CDR2 SAAADI. The CDR3 is made up of 13 amino acids. The V end was cut by 2 bases, the J end by 2 bases, with 6 bases between. CDR3: CASSEGVNTEAFF. For the CDR3, the DNA is TGCGCCAGCAGTGAGGGGGTCAACACTGAAGCTTTCTTT.

This chain joins TRBV3-1 (or the pseudogene TRBV3-2) and TRBJ2-7; D is perhaps TRBD1 or TRBD2 (5 bases each). CDR3 length equals 17 residues. Germline CDR1 LGHDT, CDR2 YNNKEL (reference sequence). Trimming removed 3 bases from V and 7 bases from J, with 25 bases in between. DNA for the CDR3: TGTGCCAGCAGCCAGACCTACCCCGGGACGGCGATAAGGGAGCAGTACTTC. It encodes CASSQTYPGTAIREQYF.

The CDR3 DNA is TGTGCCAGCAGTTACGGCAACCTCTACGAGCAGTACTTC. This encodes CASSYGNLYEQYF. V usage is TRBV6-2 or TRBV6-3 and J usage is TRBJ2-7; D ambiguous. The CDR3 totals 13 residues. Germline CDR1 and CDR2: MNHEY and SVGEGT. Trimming shortened V by 2 bases and J by 3 bases, and 8 bases separated the two germline ends.

This clone has a single count. The chain is built from TRBV10-3 and TRBJ1-1, with D unclear. Germline V gene lookup returns CDR1 ENHRY and CDR2 SYGVKD. This CDR3 spans 15 amino acids. Trimming left V 0 bases short and J 0 bases short, with 8 bases between. Written as DNA, the CDR3 is TGTGCCATCAGTGAGTCGATCGGTATGAACACTGAAGCTTTCTTT. Protein: CAISESIGMNTEAFF.